This entry is about one TCR beta chain. V dropped 4 bases and J dropped 10; count of bases not matched to a gene: 14. The CDR3 is made up of 15 amino acids. Per the germline V gene, CDR1 is SGHRS and CDR2 is YFSETQ. Per the original methods: Estimates of nucleated cell counts were drawn from the amplification of reference gene primers. Data came from immunoSEQ multiplex PCR; TCRdb stores just in-frame clones and leaves some out. Clone size and the V and J calls come from that table; the DNA yielded D and trimming. In the table there are more than 300,000 clones, about 83% of which are singletons. The data derive from a study of blood T cell repertoires in COVID-19.

The chain links TRBV5-1 to TRBJ2-1, with 7 bases matching TRBD2. Sequencing used peripheral blood. The TCR sequence derives from a woman aged 50 to 60 with acute or convalescent COVID-19. The CDR3 nucleotides read TGCGCCAGCAGCCTGGGGTTTGCGGGAGTCAACGAGCAGTTCTTC. This translates into CASSLGFAGVNEQFF.